This T cell receptor beta chain was retrieved from a study of shared clonotypes between healthy human individuals. On the study more broadly: Ranging from 18 to 49 in age, donors were two women and three men. Overall study findings and caveats: Sharing across four donors was seen in 4% to 6.5% of naive CD4 clonotypes.

Concerning this clone itself: What it recognizes is unknown.

The study enrolled healthy HIV-negative adults without recent acute infections or vaccinations as donors. Negatively enriched CD4+ T cells were divided by CD45RA into naive and memory. Measured with immunoSEQ multiplex PCR; TCRdb has only the in-frame clones, and not every one. The sample includes about 1.5 million clones, nearly 99% of them seen just once. The CDR3 consists of 15 residues. V was cut by 0 bases and J by 4 bases, with 10 bases left in between. Looked up from germline, CDR1 is LGHNA and CDR2 is YSLEER. This TCR was sampled from a man aged 25 to 40 in good health. J is TRBJ1-5 and V is TRBV4-3, with D perhaps TRBD1 (5 bases). Input material: naive CD4+ T cells sorted from blood. Described subset: CD45RA+ positively selected. Here the CDR3 DNA reads TGCGCCAGCAGCCAAGACAGGGTCCTTAATCAGCCCCAGCATTTT. The encoded protein is CASSQDRVLNQPQHF.